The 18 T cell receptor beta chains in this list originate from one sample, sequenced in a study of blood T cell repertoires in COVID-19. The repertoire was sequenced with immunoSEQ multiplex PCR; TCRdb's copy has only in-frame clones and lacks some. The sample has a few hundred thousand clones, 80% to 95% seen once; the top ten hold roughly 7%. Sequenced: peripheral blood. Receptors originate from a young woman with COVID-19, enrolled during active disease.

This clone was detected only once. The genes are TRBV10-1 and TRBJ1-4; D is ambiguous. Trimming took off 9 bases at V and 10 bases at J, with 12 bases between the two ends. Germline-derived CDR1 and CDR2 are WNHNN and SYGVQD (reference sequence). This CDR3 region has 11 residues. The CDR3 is CASRWRAKLFF. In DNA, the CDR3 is TGCGCCAGTCGGTGGAGGGCAAAACTGTTTTTT.

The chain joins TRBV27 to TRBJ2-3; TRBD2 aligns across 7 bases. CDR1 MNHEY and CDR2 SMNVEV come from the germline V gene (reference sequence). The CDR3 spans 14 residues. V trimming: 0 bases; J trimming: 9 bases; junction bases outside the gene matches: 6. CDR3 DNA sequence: TGTGCCAGCAGTTTATCAGTGGGGGGGAACACGCAGTATTTT. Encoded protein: CASSLSVGGNTQYF.

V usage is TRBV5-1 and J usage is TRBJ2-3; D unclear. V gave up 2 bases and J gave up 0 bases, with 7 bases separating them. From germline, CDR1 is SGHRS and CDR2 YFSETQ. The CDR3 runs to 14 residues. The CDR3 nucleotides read TGCGCCAGCAGCTTTGAGACTAGCACAGATACGCAGTATTTT. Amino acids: CASSFETSTDTQYF.

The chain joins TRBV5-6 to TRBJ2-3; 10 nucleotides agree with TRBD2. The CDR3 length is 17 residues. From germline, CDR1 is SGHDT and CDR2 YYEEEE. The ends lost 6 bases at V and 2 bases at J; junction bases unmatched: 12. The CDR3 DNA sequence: TGTGCCAGCATCCCCACCAGCGGGAGGGGACTCACAGATACGCAGTATTTT. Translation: CASIPTSGRGLTDTQYF. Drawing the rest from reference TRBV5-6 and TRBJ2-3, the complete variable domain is DAGVTQSPTHLIKTRGQQVTLRCSPKSGHDTVSWYQQALGQGPQFIFQYYEEEERQRGNFPDRFSGHQFPNYSSELNVNALLLGDSALYLCASIPTSGRGLTDTQYFGPGTRLTVL.

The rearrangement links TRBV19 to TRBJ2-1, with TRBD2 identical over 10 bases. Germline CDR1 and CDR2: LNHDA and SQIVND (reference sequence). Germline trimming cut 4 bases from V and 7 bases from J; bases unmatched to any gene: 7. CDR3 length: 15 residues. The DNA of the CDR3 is TGTGCCAGTAGTACTAGCGGGAGAAGCGGTAATGAGCAGTTCTTC. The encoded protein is CASSTSGRSGNEQFF. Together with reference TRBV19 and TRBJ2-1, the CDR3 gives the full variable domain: DGGITQSPKYLFRKEGQNVTLSCEQNLNHDAMYWYRQDPGQGLRLIYYSQIVNDFQKGDIAEGYSVSREKKESFPLTVTSAQKNPTAFYLCASSTSGRSGNEQFFGPGTRLTVL.

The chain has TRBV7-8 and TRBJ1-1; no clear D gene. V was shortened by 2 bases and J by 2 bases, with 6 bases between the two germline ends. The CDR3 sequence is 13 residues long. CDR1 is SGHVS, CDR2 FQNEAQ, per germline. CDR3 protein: CASSLLSNTEAFF. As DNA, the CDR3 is TGTGCCAGCAGCTTATTATCCAACACTGAAGCTTTCTTT.

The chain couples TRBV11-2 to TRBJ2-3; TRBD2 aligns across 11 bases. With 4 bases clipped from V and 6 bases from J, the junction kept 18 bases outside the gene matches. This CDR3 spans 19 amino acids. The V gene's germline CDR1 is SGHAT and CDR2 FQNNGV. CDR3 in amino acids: CASSYPRPSGRPGVDTQYF. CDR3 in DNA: TGTGCCAGCAGCTACCCTCGCCCTAGCGGGAGGCCTGGTGTGGATACGCAGTATTTT.

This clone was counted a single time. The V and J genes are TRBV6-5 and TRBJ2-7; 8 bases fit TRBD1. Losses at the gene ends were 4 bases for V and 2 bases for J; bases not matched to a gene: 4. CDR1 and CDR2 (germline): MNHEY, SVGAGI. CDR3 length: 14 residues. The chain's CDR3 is CASSSRTGPYEQYF. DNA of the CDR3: TGTGCCAGCAGTTCCCGGACAGGGCCCTACGAGCAGTACTTC.

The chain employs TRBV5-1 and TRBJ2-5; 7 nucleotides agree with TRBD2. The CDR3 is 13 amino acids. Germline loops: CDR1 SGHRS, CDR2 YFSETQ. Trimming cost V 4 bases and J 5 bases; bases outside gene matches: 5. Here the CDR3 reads CASSESGVETQYF. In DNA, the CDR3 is TGCGCCAGCAGCGAAAGCGGGGTGGAGACCCAGTACTTC.

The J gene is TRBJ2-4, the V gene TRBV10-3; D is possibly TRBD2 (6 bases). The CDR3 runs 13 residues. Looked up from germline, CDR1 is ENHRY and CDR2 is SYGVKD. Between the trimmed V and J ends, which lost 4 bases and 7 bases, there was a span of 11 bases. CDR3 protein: CAISGGDRNIQYF. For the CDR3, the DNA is TGTGCCATCAGTGGGGGGGATCGGAACATTCAGTACTTC.

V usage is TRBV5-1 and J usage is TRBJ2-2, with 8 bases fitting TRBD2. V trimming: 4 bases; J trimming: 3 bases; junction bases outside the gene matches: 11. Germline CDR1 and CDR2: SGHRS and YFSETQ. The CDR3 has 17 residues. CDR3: CASSPEATSAYTGELFF. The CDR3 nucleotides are TGCGCCAGCAGCCCGGAGGCGACTAGCGCTTACACCGGGGAGCTGTTTTTT.

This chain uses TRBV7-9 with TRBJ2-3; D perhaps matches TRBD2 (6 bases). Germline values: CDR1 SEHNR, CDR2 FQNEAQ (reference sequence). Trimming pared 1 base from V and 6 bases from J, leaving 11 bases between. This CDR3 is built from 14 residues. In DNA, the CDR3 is TGTGCCAGCAGCTTAGTGCCTAGCGCGGATACGCAGTATTTT. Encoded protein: CASSLVPSADTQYF.

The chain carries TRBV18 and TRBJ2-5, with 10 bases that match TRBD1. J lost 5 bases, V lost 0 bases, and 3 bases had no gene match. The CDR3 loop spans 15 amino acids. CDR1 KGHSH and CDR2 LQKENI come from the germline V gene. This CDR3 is CASSPPGQGKETQYF. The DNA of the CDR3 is TGTGCCAGCTCACCACCGGGACAGGGGAAGGAGACCCAGTACTTC.

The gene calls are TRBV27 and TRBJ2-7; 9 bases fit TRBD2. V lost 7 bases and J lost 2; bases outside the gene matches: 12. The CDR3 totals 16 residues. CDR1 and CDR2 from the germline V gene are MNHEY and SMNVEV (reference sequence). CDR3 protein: CASTLRAGGPPYEQYF. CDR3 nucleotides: TGTGCCAGCACCCTCCGAGCGGGAGGCCCACCCTACGAGCAGTACTTC.

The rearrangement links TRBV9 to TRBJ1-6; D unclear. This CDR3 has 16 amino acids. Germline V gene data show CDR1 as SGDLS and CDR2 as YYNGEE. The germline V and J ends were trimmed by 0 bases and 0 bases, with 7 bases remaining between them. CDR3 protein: CASSVGQISYNSPLHF. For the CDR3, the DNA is TGTGCCAGCAGCGTAGGCCAGATCTCCTATAATTCACCCCTCCACTTT. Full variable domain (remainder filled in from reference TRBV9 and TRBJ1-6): DSGVTQTPKHLITATGQRVTLRCSPRSGDLSVYWYQQSLDQGLQFLIQYYNGEERAKGNILERFSAQQFPDLHSELNLSSLELGDSALYFCASSVGQISYNSPLHFGNGTRLTVT.

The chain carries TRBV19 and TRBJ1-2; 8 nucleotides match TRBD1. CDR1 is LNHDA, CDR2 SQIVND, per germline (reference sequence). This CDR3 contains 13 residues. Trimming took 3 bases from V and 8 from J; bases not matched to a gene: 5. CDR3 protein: CASSIQGAVGYTF. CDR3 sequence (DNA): TGTGCCAGTAGTATTCAGGGGGCGGTCGGCTACACCTTC.

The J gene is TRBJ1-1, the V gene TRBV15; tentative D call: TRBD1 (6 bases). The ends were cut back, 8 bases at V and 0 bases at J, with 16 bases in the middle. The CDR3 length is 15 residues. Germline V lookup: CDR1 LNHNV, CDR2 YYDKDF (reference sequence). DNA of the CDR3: TGTGCCACCGATCCGGGACAAAGGATGAACACTGAAGCTTTCTTT. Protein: CATDPGQRMNTEAFF.

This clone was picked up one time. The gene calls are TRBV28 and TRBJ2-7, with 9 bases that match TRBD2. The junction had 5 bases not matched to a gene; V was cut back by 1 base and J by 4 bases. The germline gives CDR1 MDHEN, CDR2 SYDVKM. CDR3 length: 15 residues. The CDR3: CASSLSPSGVYEQYF. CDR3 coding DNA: TGTGCCAGCAGTTTATCTCCTAGCGGGGTATACGAGCAGTACTTC.